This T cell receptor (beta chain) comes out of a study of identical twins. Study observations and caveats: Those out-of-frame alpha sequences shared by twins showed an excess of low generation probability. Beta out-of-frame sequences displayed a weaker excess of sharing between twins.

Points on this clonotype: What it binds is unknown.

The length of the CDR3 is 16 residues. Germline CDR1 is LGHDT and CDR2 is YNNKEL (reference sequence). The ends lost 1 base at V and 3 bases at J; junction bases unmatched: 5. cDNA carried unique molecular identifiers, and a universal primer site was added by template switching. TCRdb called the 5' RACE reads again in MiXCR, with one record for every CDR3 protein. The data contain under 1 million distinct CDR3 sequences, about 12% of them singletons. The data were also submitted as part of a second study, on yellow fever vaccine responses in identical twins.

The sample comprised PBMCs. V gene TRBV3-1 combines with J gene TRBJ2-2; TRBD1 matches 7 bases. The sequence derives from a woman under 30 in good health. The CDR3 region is CASSQAGTDYTGELFF. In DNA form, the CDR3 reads TGTGCCAGCAGCCAAGCAGGGACAGACTACACCGGGGAGCTGTTTTTT.